Detailed here is one TCR beta chain. Its antigen remains unknown. The data belong to a study of T cell responses to AZD1222 COVID-19 vaccine. Profiling relied on immunoSEQ multiplex PCR, and the TCRdb table lists in-frame clones only, not all of them. This sample has approximately 300,000 clones, with almost 95% found just once. Second-dose timings of about 4 or about 12 weeks were pooled. Study-wide points: Nearly half of spike-specific TCRs reportedly go after variant regions that carry no mutations. Repertoires were obtained solely post-peak T cell response.

Deletions cut 7 bases from V and 1 base from J, with 14 bases between. The CDR3 length is 15 residues. CDR1 and CDR2 from the germline V gene are MDHEN and SYDVKM. The source was peripheral blood, collected 28 days after the second AZD1222 dose. This TCR derives from an adult who received the AZD1222 COVID-19 vaccine. The chain carries TRBV28 and TRBJ1-5; a weak D match, TRBD1 (5 bases). DNA for the CDR3: TGTGCCAGCATTTGGGGCAGTGGAAGCAATCAGCCCCAGCATTTT. This encodes CASIWGSGSNQPQHF.